A single sample gave rise to the 9 T cell receptor beta chains below, sequenced in a study of shared T cell receptors in the human thymus. The method was immunoSEQ multiplex PCR; TCRdb's version includes in-frame clones alone and lacks a portion of them. The table has about 500,000 clones, 75% to 85% seen once. The sample also formed part of further work on human thymus T cells.

The source material was thymocytes. These TCRs come from a boy in the first two years of life with a congenital heart defect.

The rearrangement links TRBV4-1 to TRBJ2-2, with a tentative D call TRBD2 (11 bases). V lost 2 bases and J 5 bases, leaving 27 bases between the germline ends. CDR1 and CDR2 (germline): MGHRA, YSYEKL. This CDR3 contains 20 residues. In DNA, the CDR3 is TGCGCCAGCAGCCAATTGGACAGGGGGTTACTAGCGGGAGATACCGGGGAGCTGTTTTTT. Its protein is CASSQLDRGLLAGDTGELFF.

This chain uses TRBV12-5 with TRBJ1-1; TRBD1 might be the D (6 bases). In germline, CDR1 is LGHNT, CDR2 FRNRAP. The CDR3 covers 15 residues. Trimming pared 6 bases from V and 0 bases from J, leaving 14 bases between. CDR3 sequence (DNA): TGTGCTAGTGGAACAGGGAGAGGGATGAACACTGAAGCTTTCTTT. Translating gives CASGTGRGMNTEAFF.

This rearrangement joins TRBV4-3 to TRBJ2-3; 7 bases align to TRBD1. Germline-derived CDR1 and CDR2 are LGHNA and YSLEER. The CDR3 sequence is 14 residues long. J was trimmed by 6 bases and V by 6 bases; bases with no gene match: 9. This chain's CDR3 is CASSRTRGPDTQYF. DNA of the CDR3: TGCGCCAGCAGTCGAACTAGGGGGCCCGATACGCAGTATTTT.

This clone was counted only a few times. The V and J genes are TRBV28 and TRBJ1-3; 8 bases fit TRBD1. The CDR3 has 16 amino acids. V trimming: 6 bases; J trimming: 2 bases; junction bases outside the gene matches: 9. In germline, CDR1 is MDHEN, CDR2 SYDVKM. The CDR3 nucleotides are TGTGCCAGCAGCCCTGGACAGGGAAGGACTGGAAACACCATATATTTT. Its translation: CASSPGQGRTGNTIYF. Filled out from reference TRBV28 and TRBJ1-3, the complete variable domain reads DVKVTQSSRYLVKRTGEKVFLECVQDMDHENMFWYRQDPGLGLRLIYFSYDVKMKEKGDIPEGYSVSREKKERFSLILESASTNQTSMYLCASSPGQGRTGNTIYFGEGSWLTVV.

The chain is built from TRBV25-1 and TRBJ1-5; D possibly corresponds to TRBD1 (6 bases). CDR1 and CDR2 from the germline V gene are MGHDK and SYGVNS. CDR3 size: 17 residues. The germline V and J ends were trimmed by 4 bases and 8 bases, with 24 bases remaining between them. In DNA form, the CDR3 reads TGTGCCAGCAGTGGGCAGCCACAGGGTGGGGCAATCGAGCCCCAGCATTTT. Amino acid sequence: CASSGQPQGGAIEPQHF.

This chain joins TRBV11-3 and TRBJ2-2; D is perhaps TRBD2 (5 bases). Germline CDR1 and CDR2: SGHNT and YENEEA. The CDR3 length is 15 residues. Between the trimmed V and J ends, which lost 2 bases and 3 bases, there was a span of 10 bases. The CDR3 spells CASSLRGVDTGELFF. CDR3 nucleotide sequence: TGTGCCAGCAGCTTACGGGGAGTCGACACCGGGGAGCTGTTTTTT.

The chain has TRBV5-1 and TRBJ2-2; TRBD1 aligns across 7 bases. V shed 3 bases, J shed 7 bases, and the junction held 12 bases outside the gene matches. Germline V CDR1 and CDR2: SGHRS, YFSETQ. This CDR3 comprises 16 residues. The CDR3: CASSSGQCETNGELFF. CDR3 bases: TGCGCCAGCAGCTCGGGACAGTGCGAAACCAACGGGGAGCTGTTTTTT.

This chain uses TRBV30 with TRBJ2-4, with D possibly TRBD2 on 6 matching bases. Trimming shortened V by 0 bases and J by 3 bases, and 30 bases separated the two germline ends. This CDR3 has 21 amino acids. Germline V gives CDR1 GTSNPN, CDR2 SVGIG (reference sequence). CDR3 loop: CAWSVLGGSHLRCVIKNIQYF. The CDR3 nucleotides read TGTGCCTGGAGTGTACTTGGAGGGAGCCACCTTAGGTGCGTAATCAAAAACATTCAGTACTTC.

The genes are TRBV4-3 and TRBJ2-5, with D possibly TRBD2 on 5 matching bases. Trimming removed 2 bases from V and 6 bases from J, with 22 bases in between. Germline V gene sequence: CDR1 LGHNA, CDR2 YSLEER. The CDR3 spans 17 residues. The CDR3 DNA reads as TGCGCCAGCAGCCAACAACAGAGGGTCTCTCTCCAGCAGACCCAGTACTTC. Its translation: CASSQQQRVSLQQTQYF.